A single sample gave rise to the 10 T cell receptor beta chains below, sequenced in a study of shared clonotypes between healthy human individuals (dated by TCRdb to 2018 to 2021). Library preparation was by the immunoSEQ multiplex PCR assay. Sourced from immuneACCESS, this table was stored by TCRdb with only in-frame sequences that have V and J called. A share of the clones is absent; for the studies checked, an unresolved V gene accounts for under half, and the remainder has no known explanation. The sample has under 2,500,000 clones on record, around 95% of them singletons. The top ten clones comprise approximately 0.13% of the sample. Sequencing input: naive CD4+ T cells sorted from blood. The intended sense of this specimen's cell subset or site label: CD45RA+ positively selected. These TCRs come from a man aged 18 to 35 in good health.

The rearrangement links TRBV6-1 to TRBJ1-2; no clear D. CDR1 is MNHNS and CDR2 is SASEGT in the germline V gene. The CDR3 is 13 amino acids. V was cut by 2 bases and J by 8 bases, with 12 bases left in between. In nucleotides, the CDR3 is TGTGCCAGCAGTGAACTTCGGGGAAGCGGCTACACCTTC. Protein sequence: CASSELRGSGYTF.

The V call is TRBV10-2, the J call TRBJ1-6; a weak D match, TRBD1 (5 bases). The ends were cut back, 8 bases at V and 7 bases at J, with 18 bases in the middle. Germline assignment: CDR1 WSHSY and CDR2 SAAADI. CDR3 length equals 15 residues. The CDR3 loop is CASGSQGWGNSPLHF. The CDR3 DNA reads TGCGCCAGCGGATCCCAGGGTTGGGGGAATTCACCCCTCCACTTT.

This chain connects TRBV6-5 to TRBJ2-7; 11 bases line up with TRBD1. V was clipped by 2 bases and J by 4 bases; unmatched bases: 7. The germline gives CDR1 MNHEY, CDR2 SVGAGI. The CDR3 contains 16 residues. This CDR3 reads CASSYTVGTGGYEQYF. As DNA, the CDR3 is TGTGCCAGCAGTTACACAGTCGGGACAGGGGGATACGAGCAGTACTTC.

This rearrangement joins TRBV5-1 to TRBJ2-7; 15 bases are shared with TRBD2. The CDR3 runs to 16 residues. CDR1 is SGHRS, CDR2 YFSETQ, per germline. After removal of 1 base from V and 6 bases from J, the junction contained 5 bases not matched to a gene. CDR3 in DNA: TGCGCCAGCAGCTTGTCCGGACTAGCGGGGGGGTTCGAGCAGTACTTC. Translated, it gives CASSLSGLAGGFEQYF.

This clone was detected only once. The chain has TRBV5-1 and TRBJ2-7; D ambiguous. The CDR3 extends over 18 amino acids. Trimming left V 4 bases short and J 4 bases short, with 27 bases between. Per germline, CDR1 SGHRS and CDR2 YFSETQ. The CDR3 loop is CASSPLYTGVTSPYEQYF. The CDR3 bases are TGCGCCAGCAGCCCACTCTACACCGGAGTCACTTCGCCTTACGAGCAGTACTTC.

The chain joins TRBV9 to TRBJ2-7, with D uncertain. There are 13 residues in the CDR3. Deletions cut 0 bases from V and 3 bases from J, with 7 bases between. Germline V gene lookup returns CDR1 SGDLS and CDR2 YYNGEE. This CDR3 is CASSVVSDYEQYF. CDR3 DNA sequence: TGTGCCAGCAGCGTAGTCAGCGACTACGAGCAGTACTTC.

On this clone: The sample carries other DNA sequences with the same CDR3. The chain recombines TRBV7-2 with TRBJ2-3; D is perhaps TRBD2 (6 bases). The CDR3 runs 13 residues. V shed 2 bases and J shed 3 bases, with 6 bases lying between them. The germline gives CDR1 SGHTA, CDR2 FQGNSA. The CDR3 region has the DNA TGTGCCAGCAGCTTAAGCGGGACAGATACGCAGTATTTT. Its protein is CASSLSGTDTQYF. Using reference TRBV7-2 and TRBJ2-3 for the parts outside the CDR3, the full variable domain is GAGVSQSPSNKVTEKGKDVELRCDPISGHTALYWYRQSLGQGLEFLIYFQGNSAPDKSGLPSDRFSAERTGGSVSTLTIQRTQQEDSAVYLCASSLSGTDTQYFGPGTRLTVL.

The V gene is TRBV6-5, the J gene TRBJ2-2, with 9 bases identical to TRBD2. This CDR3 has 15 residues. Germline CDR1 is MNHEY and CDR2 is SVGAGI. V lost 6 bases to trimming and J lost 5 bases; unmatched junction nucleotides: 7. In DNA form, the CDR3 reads TGTGCCAGCAGGCAGACTAGCGGCCCAACCGGGGAGCTGTTTTTT. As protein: CASRQTSGPTGELFF.

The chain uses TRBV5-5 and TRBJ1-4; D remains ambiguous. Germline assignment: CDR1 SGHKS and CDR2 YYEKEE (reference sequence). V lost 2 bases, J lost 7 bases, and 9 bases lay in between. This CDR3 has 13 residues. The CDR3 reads CASSFEYSEKLFF. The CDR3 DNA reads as TGTGCCAGCAGCTTCGAGTACAGTGAAAAACTGTTTTTT.

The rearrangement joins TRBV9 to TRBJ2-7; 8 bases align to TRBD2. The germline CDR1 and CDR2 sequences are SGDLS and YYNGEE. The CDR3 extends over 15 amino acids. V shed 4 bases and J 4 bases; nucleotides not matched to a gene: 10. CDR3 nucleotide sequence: TGTGCCAGCAGCCCCGGCGCGGGAGGTCCTTACGAGCAGTACTTC. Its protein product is CASSPGAGGPYEQYF.